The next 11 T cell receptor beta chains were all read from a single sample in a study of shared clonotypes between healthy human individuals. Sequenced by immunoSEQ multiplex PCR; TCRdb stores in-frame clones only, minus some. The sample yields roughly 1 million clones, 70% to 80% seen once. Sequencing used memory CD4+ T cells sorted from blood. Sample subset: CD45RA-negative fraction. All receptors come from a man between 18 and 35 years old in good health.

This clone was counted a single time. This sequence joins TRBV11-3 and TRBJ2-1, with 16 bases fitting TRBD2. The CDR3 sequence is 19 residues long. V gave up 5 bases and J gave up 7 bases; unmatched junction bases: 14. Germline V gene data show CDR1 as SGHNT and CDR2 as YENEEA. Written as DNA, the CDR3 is TGTGCCAGCAGCGGTGGGACTAGCGGGAGGGCCTGGGGCCTTAATGAGCAGTTCTTC. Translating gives CASSGGTSGRAWGLNEQFF.

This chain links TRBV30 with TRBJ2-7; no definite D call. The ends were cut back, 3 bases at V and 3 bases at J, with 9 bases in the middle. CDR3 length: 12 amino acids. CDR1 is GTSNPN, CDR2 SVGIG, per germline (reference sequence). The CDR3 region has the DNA TGTGCCTGGAGACAGTCTAGCTACGAGCAGTACTTC. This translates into CAWRQSSYEQYF.

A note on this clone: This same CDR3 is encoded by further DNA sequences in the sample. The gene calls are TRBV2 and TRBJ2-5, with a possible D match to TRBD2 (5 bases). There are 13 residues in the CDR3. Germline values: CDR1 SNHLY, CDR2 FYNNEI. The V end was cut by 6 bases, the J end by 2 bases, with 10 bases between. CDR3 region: CASRRGEQETQYF. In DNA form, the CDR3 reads TGTGCCAGCAGACGGGGTGAACAAGAGACCCAGTACTTC.

CDR3 in amino acids: CATSRDRGYGELFF. The CDR3 nucleotides are TGTGCCACCAGCAGAGATCGGGGGTACGGGGAGCTGTTTTTT. The chain is built from TRBV15 and TRBJ2-2; D is possibly TRBD2 (6 bases). CDR1 and CDR2 from the germline V gene are LNHNV and YYDKDF (reference sequence). This CDR3 comprises 14 residues. V shed 0 bases and J shed 7 bases, with 9 bases lying between them.

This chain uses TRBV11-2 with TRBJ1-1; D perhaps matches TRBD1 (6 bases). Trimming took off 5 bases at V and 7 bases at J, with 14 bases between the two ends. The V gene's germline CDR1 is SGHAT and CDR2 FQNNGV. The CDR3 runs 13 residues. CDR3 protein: CASSRHRASEAFF. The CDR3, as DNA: TGTGCCAGCAGCCGGCACAGGGCCAGTGAAGCTTTCTTT.

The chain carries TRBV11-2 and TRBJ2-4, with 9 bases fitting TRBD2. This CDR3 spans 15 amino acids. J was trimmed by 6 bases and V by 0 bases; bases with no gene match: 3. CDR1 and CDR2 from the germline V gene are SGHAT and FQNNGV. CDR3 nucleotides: TGTGCCAGCAGCTTAGAACCGCGGGAGGGAAACATTCAGTACTTC. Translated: CASSLEPREGNIQYF.

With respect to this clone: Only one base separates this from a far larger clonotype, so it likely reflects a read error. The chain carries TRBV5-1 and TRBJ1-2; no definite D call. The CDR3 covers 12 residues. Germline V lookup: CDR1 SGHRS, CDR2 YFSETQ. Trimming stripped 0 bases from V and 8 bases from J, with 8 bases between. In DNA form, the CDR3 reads TGCGCCAGCAGCTTGGATTTAGAAGGCTACACCTTC. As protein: CASSLDLEGYTF.

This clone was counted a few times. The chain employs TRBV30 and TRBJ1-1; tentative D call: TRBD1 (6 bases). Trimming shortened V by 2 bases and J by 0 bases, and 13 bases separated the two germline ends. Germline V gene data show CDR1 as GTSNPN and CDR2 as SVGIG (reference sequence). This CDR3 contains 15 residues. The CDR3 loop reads CAWSSPRGMNTEAFF. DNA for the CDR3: TGTGCCTGGAGTTCCCCCAGGGGTATGAACACTGAAGCTTTCTTT.

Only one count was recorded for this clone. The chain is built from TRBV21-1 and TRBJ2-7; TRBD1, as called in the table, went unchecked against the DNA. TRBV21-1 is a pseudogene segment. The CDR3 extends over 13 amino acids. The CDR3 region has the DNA TGTGCCAGCAGCCTGGACAGCACTGGCGAGCAGTACTTC. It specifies CASSLDSTGEQYF.

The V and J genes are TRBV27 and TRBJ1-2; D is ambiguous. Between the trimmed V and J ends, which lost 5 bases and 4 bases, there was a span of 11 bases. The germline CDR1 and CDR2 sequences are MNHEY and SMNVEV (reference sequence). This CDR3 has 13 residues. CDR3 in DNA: TGTGCCAGCAGTCAAAGGGTTTCCTATGGCTACACCTTC. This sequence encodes CASSQRVSYGYTF.

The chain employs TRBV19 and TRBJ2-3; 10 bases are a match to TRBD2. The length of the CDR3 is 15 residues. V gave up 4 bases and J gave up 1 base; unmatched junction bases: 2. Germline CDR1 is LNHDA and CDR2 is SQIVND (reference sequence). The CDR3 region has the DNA TGTGCCAGTAGTACTGGACTAGCGGGCACAGATACGCAGTATTTT. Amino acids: CASSTGLAGTDTQYF.